Below, 17 T cell receptor beta chains from the same sample are listed, as sequenced in a study of CD8 T cells in ankylosing spondylitis. TCRdb re-called the 5' RACE reads through MiXCR, storing one row per CDR3 protein. The sample carries under 450,000 distinct CDR3 sequences, 20% to 25% recorded once. The specimen sequenced was blood, either unsorted or a sorted T cell fraction (not recorded which). Receptors originate from a male donor with ankylosing spondylitis or in good health (not recorded which).

This clonotype has more than one count but fewer than ten. The chain is built from TRBV24-1 and TRBJ2-2; weak D call: TRBD1 (5 bases). This CDR3 has 15 amino acids. CDR1 is KGHDR and CDR2 is SFDVKD in the germline V gene. The V end lost 0 bases, the J end lost 4 bases, and 8 bases lay between the germline ends. CDR3 in amino acids: CATSDLDSITGELFF. For the CDR3, the DNA is TGTGCCACCAGTGATTTGGACAGCATCACCGGGGAGCTGTTTTTT.

The CDR3 DNA follows: TGTGCCAGCAGGATCGGGGGAAATAGCAATCAGCCCCAGCATTTT. Protein sequence: CASRIGGNSNQPQHF. This chain connects TRBV12-3 or TRBV12-4 to TRBJ1-5; possible D gene TRBD1, 5 bases. The V and J ends lost 6 bases and 0 bases respectively, with 12 bases between them. The CDR3 length is 15 residues.

The table lists this clonotype with a few counts. V gene TRBV2 combines with J gene TRBJ1-6, with TRBD1 matching 11 bases. Looked up from germline, CDR1 is SNHLY and CDR2 is FYNNEI. J was trimmed by 9 bases and V by 5 bases; bases with no gene match: 6. The CDR3 runs 15 residues. In DNA, the CDR3 is TGTGCCAGCAGTTATGGACAGGGGGCCGGTTCACCCCTCCACTTT. It yields the protein CASSYGQGAGSPLHF.

This clonotype has a handful of counts. This sequence joins TRBV7-9 and TRBJ2-1, with D possibly TRBD2 on 6 matching bases. In germline, CDR1 is SEHNR, CDR2 FQNEAQ (reference sequence). The CDR3 is made up of 12 amino acids. V was shortened by 8 bases and J by 4 bases, with 9 bases between the two germline ends. CDR3 loop: CASGGFYNEQFF. CDR3 DNA sequence: TGTGCCAGCGGGGGGTTTTACAATGAGCAGTTCTTC.

At least ten counts were recorded for this clonotype. The chain uses TRBV12-3 or TRBV12-4 and TRBJ2-5; tentatively, D is TRBD1 or TRBD2 (6 bases each). Trimming left V 3 bases short and J 5 bases short, with 13 bases between. The CDR3 has 14 residues. The CDR3 region has the DNA TGTGCCAGCAGTTTGACGGGGGCTGGGGAGACCCAGTACTTC. It encodes CASSLTGAGETQYF.

V is TRBV20-1 and J is TRBJ2-1; 9 nucleotides line up with TRBD2. This CDR3 spans 15 amino acids. From germline, CDR1 is DFQATT and CDR2 SNEGSKA (reference sequence). J gave up 2 bases and V 4 bases, and 6 bases lay outside the gene matches. The CDR3 DNA is TGCAGTGCTAAAGAATTAGCGGGGGCCTACAATGAGCAGTTCTTC. Residues: CSAKELAGAYNEQFF.

This clonotype has only a few counts. The gene calls are TRBV12-3 or TRBV12-4 and TRBJ2-3; TRBD2 is a possible D gene (5 bases). The CDR3 covers 15 residues. V dropped 3 bases and J dropped 2 bases, with 12 bases sitting between them. CDR3: CASSLRAEPTDTQYF. As DNA, the CDR3 is TGTGCCAGCAGTTTGCGGGCGGAGCCCACAGATACGCAGTATTTT.

The rearrangement links TRBV27 to TRBJ2-2; tentatively, D is TRBD1 (6 bases). The ends were cut back, 6 bases at V and 5 bases at J, with 16 bases in the middle. This CDR3 has 15 residues. The germline CDR1 and CDR2 sequences are MNHEY and SMNVEV (reference sequence). The CDR3 loop reads CASRGQGLRTGELFF. The CDR3 bases are TGTGCCAGCAGAGGGCAGGGGTTGAGGACCGGGGAGCTGTTTTTT.

This chain connects TRBV5-1 to TRBJ2-7, with D uncertain. This CDR3 has 12 amino acids. Germline CDR1 and CDR2: SGHRS and YFSETQ. V shed 0 bases and J shed 3 bases, with 4 bases lying between them. The CDR3 spells CASSLDDYEQYF. The CDR3 DNA follows: TGCGCCAGCAGCTTGGACGACTACGAGCAGTACTTC.

The V call is TRBV21-1, the J call TRBJ1-6. TRBV21-1 is given as a pseudogene. CDR3 length: 13 residues. In nucleotides, the CDR3 is TGTGCCAGCAGCACGGGACGGCGCGTTCCCCTCCACTTT. It encodes CASSTGRRVPLHF.

This clonotype has a handful of counts. The chain is built from TRBV9 and TRBJ2-7, with TRBD2 identical over 9 bases. From germline, CDR1 is SGDLS and CDR2 YYNGEE. J gave up 3 bases and V 3 bases, and 7 bases lay outside the gene matches. This CDR3 is 15 amino acids long. The CDR3 coding sequence is TGTGCCAGCAGCGCCCCGGGAGCGGGGGGCTACGAGCAGTACTTC. Its translation is CASSAPGAGGYEQYF.

The CDR3, as DNA: TGTGCCAGCACCTTTGGGGTTGGGATCACCGAGCAGTACTTC. Protein product: CASTFGVGITEQYF. The chain combines TRBV27 with TRBJ2-7; D gene ambiguous. V was clipped by 7 bases and J by 6 bases, with 19 bases between them. CDR3 length: 14 amino acids. CDR1 MNHEY and CDR2 SMNVEV come from the germline V gene (reference sequence).

The CDR3 is CASSPWAETGELFF. In DNA form, the CDR3 reads TGTGCCAGCAGCCCTTGGGCGGAGACCGGGGAGCTGTTTTTT. The chain employs TRBV11-2 and TRBJ2-2; D ambiguous. The CDR3 consists of 14 residues. Germline CDR1 reads SGHAT; CDR2 reads FQNNGV. V was pared by 5 bases and J by 5 bases, with 12 bases between.

Worth noting for this clonotype: One end of the junction is discordant with germline, which a read error may explain. The rearrangement uses TRBV29-1 and TRBJ2-2; TRBD1 might be the D (6 bases). Looked up from germline, CDR1 is SQVTM and CDR2 is ANQGSEA. The CDR3 length is 13 residues. In nucleotides, the CDR3 is TGCAGCGCGGCAGGGGCTTTCTCCGGGGAGCTGTCTTTT. Amino acid sequence: CSAAGAFSGELSF.

Only a few counts were recorded for this clonotype. The CDR3 protein is CSVEGFTGQGTQTQYF. The CDR3, as DNA: TGCAGCGTTGAGGGATTTACGGGACAGGGGACGCAGACCCAGTACTTC. The V call is TRBV29-1, the J call TRBJ2-5, with 10 bases identical to TRBD1. CDR3 size: 16 residues. Trimming took 3 bases from V and 6 from J; bases not matched to a gene: 13. Germline CDR1 SQVTM, CDR2 ANQGSEA.

This clonotype occurred a few times. The J gene is TRBJ2-1, the V gene TRBV6-5; D is ambiguous. This CDR3 is built from 12 residues. The V and J ends lost 5 bases and 9 bases respectively, with 11 bases between them. Germline V gene data show CDR1 as MNHEY and CDR2 as SVGAGI. The CDR3 protein is CASSPPGREQFF. CDR3 DNA sequence: TGTGCCAGCAGTCCTCCAGGACGTGAGCAGTTCTTC.

A few counts support this clonotype. This chain links TRBV7-9 with TRBJ2-7, with a weak D call TRBD2 (6 bases). Per the germline V gene, CDR1 is SEHNR and CDR2 is FQNEAQ (reference sequence). V lost 1 base, J lost 1 base, and 11 bases lay in between. The CDR3 totals 15 residues. CDR3 loop: CASSLDGGASYEQYF. CDR3 in DNA: TGTGCCAGCAGCTTAGACGGGGGAGCATCCTACGAGCAGTACTTC.